The 5 T cell receptor beta chains presented below share a single source sample, sequenced in a study of early T cells in non-severe SARS-CoV-2 infection (dated by TCRdb to the early 2020s). Library generation was performed with 5' RACE. Sequencer: NextSeq 500. TCRdb's own reprocessing of the public reads used fastp at Q25 and MiXCR and kept productive beta chains. All rows with the same CDR3 protein become a single entry with the most common DNA and genes. Recorded for this sample are 60,000 to 70,000 distinct CDR3 sequences; less than 9.5% of them occurred a single time. Jointly, the top ten make up roughly 3% of the sample. The specimen sequenced was whole blood. Source of these receptors: an adult who was a healthcare worker with PCR-confirmed SARS-CoV-2 infection or an uninfected control (not recorded which).

This clonotype was picked up a small number of times. The rearrangement uses TRBV6-6 and TRBJ2-1; TRBD2 matches 7 bases. Trimming at V came to 1 base and at J to 2 bases, leaving 8 bases not matched to a gene. CDR1 is MNHNY, CDR2 SVGAGI, per germline (reference sequence). The CDR3 runs to 17 residues. The CDR3 protein is CASSYFGLDQPYNEQFF. The CDR3 bases are TGTGCCAGCAGTTACTTTGGACTAGACCAGCCCTACAATGAGCAGTTCTTC.

This clonotype was counted many times. The J gene is TRBJ1-4, the V gene TRBV5-6; TRBD1 matches 10 bases. This CDR3 is built from 14 residues. J was trimmed by 11 bases and V by 4 bases; bases with no gene match: 8. Germline V gene sequence: CDR1 SGHDT, CDR2 YYEEEE. The CDR3 region is CASSLGQGIGKLFF. The CDR3 DNA follows: TGTGCCAGCAGCCTGGGACAGGGGATCGGGAAACTGTTTTTT.

The V call is TRBV10-3, the J call TRBJ2-1; D may be TRBD1 (5 bases). The CDR3 has 15 amino acids. Germline CDR1 is ENHRY and CDR2 is SYGVKD. V lost 4 bases to trimming and J lost 5 bases, with 15 bases between them. CDR3 nucleotides: TGTGCCATCAGTGGTGGGGCGTCTCCTAACAATGAGCAGTTCTTC. This gives the protein CAISGGASPNNEQFF.

This clonotype has more than one count but fewer than ten. This rearrangement joins TRBV5-1 to TRBJ2-1, with D perhaps TRBD1 (6 bases). The CDR3 is 14 amino acids. V lost 4 bases and J 5 bases, leaving 13 bases between the germline ends. Germline CDR1 reads SGHRS; CDR2 reads YFSETQ. CDR3 region: CASSTGSSDNEQFF. The CDR3 nucleotides are TGCGCCAGCAGCACAGGGAGTTCCGACAATGAGCAGTTCTTC.

The chain links TRBV4-3 to TRBJ2-1; TRBD2 matches at 13 bases. CDR3 length: 17 residues. The V and J ends lost 3 bases and 7 bases, in that order; junction bases with no gene match: 9. Germline-derived CDR1 and CDR2 are LGHNA and YSLEER. CDR3 region: CASSQGLAGMATNEQFF. The CDR3 coding sequence is TGCGCCAGCAGCCAGGGACTAGCGGGAATGGCTACAAATGAGCAGTTCTTC.